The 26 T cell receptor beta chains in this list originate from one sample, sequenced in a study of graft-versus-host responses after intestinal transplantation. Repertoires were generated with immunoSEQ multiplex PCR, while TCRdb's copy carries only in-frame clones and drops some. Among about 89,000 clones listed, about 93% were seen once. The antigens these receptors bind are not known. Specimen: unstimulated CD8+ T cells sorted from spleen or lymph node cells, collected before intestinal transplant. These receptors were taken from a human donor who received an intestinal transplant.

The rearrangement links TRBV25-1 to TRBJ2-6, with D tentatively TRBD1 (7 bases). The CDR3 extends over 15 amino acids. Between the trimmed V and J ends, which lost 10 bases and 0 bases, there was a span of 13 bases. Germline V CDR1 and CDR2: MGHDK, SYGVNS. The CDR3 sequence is CATGGGHSGANVLTF. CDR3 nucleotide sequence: TGTGCCACAGGAGGGGGCCACTCTGGGGCCAACGTCCTGACTTTC.

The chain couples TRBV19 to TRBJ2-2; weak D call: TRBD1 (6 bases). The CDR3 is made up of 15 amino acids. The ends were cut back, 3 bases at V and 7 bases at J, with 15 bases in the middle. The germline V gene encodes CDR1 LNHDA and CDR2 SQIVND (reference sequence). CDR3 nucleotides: TGTGCCAGTAGTATTGTTGGGGGCGCGGGCGGGGAGCTGTTTTTT. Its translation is CASSIVGGAGGELFF.

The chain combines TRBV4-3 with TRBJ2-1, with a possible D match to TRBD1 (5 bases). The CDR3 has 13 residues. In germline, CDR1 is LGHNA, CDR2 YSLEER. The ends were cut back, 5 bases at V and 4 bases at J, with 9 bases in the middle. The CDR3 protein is CASSGALYNEQFF. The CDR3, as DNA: TGCGCCAGCAGCGGGGCCTTGTACAATGAGCAGTTCTTC.

This CDR3 is CAWSGGRGGRETQYF. CDR3 DNA: TGTGCCTGGAGTGGCGGGCGGGGGGGACGAGAGACCCAGTACTTC. The chain carries TRBV30 and TRBJ2-5; 9 nucleotides match TRBD2. This CDR3 has 15 residues. Germline trimming cut 1 base from V and 4 bases from J; bases unmatched to any gene: 7. Germline V gene lookup returns CDR1 GTSNPN and CDR2 SVGIG (reference sequence).

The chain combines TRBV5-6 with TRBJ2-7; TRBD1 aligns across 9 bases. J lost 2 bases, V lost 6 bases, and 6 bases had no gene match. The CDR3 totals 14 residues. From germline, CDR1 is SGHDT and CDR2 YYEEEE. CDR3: CASTGQGPAYEQYF. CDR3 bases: TGTGCCAGCACCGGACAGGGGCCAGCCTACGAGCAGTACTTC.

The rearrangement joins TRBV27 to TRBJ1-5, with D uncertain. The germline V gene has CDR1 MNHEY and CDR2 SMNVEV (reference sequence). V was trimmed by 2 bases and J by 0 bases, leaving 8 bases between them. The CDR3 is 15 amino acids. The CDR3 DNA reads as TGTGCCAGCAGTTTAACATCCCATAGCAATCAGCCCCAGCATTTT. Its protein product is CASSLTSHSNQPQHF.

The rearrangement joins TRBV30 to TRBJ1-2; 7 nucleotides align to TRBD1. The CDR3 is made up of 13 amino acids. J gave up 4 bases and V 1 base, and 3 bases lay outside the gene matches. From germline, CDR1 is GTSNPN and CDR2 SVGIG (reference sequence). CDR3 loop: CAWSGGGGYGYTF. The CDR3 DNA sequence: TGTGCCTGGAGTGGAGGGGGCGGCTATGGCTACACCTTC.

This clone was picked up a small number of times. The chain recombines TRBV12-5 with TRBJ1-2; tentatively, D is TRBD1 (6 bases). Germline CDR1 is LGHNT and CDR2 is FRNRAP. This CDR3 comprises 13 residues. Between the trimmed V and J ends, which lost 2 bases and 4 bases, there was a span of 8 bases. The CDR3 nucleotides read TGTGCTAGTGGTTTGTCGACAGGCTATGGCTACACCTTC. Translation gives CASGLSTGYGYTF.

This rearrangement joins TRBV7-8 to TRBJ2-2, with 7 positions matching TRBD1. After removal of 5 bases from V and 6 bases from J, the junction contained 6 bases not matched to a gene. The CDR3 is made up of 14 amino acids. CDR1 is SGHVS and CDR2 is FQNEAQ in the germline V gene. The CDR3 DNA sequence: TGTGCCAGCAGCCCCTTACAGGGGCCCGGGGAGCTGTTTTTT. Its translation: CASSPLQGPGELFF.

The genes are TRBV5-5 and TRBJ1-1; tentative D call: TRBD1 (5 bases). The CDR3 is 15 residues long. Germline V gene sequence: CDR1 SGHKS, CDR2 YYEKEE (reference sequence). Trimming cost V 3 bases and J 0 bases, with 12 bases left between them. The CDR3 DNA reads TGTGCCAGCAGCTGGTCCGGGACTATGAACACTGAAGCTTTCTTT. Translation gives CASSWSGTMNTEAFF.

In DNA form, the CDR3 reads TGTGCCAGCAGCGGGATGGACAGGGGGCGTGAGACCCAGTACTTC. Translating gives CASSGMDRGRETQYF. This chain links TRBV5-5 with TRBJ2-5, with 11 bases lining up with TRBD1. J was trimmed by 5 bases and V by 4 bases; bases with no gene match: 7. CDR3 size: 15 residues. CDR1 is SGHKS and CDR2 is YYEKEE in the germline V gene (reference sequence).

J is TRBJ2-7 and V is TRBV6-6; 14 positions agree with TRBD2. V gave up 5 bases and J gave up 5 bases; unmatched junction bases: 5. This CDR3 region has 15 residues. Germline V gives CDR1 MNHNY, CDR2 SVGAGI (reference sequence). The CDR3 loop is CASSIGTSGGDEQYF. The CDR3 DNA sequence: TGTGCCAGCAGTATTGGGACTAGCGGGGGCGACGAGCAGTACTTC.

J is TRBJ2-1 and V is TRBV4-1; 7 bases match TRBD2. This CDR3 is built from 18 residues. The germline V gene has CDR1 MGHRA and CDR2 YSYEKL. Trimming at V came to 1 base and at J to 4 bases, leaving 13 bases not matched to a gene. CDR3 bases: TGCGCCAGCAGCCAAGGGGCCGGCGTGGGGCGGGGGTACAATGAGCAGTTCTTC. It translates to CASSQGAGVGRGYNEQFF.

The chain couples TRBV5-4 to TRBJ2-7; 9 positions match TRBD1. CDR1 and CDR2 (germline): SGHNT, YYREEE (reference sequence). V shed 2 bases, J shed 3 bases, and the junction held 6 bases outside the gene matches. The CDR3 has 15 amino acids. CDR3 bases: TGTGCCAGCAGCTTCCCCGACAGGGGGGACTACGAGCAGTACTTC. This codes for CASSFPDRGDYEQYF.

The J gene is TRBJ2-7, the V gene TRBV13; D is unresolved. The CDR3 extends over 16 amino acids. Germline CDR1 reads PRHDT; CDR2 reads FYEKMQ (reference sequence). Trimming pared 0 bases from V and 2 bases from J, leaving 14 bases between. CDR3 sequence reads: CASSLGPMPVPYEQYF. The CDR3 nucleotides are TGTGCCAGCAGCTTAGGTCCTATGCCGGTCCCCTACGAGCAGTACTTC.

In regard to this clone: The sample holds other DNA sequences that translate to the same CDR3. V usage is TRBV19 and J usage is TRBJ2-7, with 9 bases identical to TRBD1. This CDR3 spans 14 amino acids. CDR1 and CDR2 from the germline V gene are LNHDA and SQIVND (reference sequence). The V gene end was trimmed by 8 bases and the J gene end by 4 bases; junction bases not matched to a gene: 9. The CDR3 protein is CASSAGTGTYEQYF. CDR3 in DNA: TGTGCCAGTTCTGCTGGGACAGGGACTTACGAGCAGTACTTC. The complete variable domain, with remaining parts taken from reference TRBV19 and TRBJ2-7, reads DGGITQSPKYLFRKEGQNVTLSCEQNLNHDAMYWYRQDPGQGLRLIYYSQIVNDFQKGDIAEGYSVSREKKESFPLTVTSAQKNPTAFYLCASSAGTGTYEQYFGPGTRLTVT.

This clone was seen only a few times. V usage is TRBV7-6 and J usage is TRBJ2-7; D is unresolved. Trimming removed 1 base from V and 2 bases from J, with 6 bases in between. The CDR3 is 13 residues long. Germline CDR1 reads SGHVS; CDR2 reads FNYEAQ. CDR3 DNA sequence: TGTGCCAGCAGCTTAGACAGTGCCTACGAGCAGTACTTC. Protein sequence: CASSLDSAYEQYF.

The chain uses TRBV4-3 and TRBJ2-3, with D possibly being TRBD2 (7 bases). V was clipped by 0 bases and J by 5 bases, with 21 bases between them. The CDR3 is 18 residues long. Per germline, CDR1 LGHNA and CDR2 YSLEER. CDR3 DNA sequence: TGCGCCAGCAGCCAAGAGGTCTGGGGGGGCTCCGCGGGAGATACGCAGTATTTT. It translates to CASSQEVWGGSAGDTQYF.

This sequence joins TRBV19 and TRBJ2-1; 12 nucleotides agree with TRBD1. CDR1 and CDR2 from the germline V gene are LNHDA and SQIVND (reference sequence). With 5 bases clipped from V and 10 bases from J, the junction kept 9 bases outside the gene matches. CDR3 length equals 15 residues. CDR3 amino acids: CASSAGTGGLEEQFF. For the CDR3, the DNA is TGTGCCAGTAGTGCCGGGACAGGGGGCCTCGAGGAGCAGTTCTTC.

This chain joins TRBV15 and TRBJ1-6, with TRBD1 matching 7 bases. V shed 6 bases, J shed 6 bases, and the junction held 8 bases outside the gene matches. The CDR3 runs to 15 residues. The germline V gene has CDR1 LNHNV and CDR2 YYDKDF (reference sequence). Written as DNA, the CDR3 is TGTGCCACCAGTTACTACAGGGGTGGTAATTCACCCCTCCACTTT. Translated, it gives CATSYYRGGNSPLHF.

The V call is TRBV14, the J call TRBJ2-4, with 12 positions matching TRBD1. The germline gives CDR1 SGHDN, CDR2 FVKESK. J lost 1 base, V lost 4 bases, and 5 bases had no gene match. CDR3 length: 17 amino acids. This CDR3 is CASSRRDRGLAKNIQYF. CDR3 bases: TGTGCCAGCAGCCGTAGGGACAGGGGGCTCGCCAAAAACATTCAGTACTTC.

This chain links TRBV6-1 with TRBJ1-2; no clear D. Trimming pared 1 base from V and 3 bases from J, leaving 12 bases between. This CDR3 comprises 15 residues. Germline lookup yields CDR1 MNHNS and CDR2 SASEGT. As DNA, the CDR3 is TGTGCCAGCAGTGAAGAGTTTACAGTCCACTATGGCTACACCTTC. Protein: CASSEEFTVHYGYTF.

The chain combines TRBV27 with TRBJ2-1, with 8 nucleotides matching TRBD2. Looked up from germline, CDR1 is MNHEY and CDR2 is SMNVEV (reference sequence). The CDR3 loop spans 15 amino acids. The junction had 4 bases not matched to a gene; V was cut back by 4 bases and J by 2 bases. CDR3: CASSSGLVAYNEQFF. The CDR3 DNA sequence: TGTGCCAGCAGTTCGGGACTAGTTGCCTACAATGAGCAGTTCTTC.

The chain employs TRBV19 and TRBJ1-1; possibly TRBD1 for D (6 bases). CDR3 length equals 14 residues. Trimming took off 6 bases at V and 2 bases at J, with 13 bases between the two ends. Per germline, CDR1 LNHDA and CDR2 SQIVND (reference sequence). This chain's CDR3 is CASRSGTYNTEAFF. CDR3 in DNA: TGTGCCAGTAGGTCCGGGACATATAACACTGAAGCTTTCTTT.

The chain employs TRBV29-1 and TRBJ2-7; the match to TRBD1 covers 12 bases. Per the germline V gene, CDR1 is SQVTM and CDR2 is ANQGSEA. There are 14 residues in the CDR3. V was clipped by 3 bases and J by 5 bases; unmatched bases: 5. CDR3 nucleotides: TGCAGCGTTGAGGAGGGGACAGGGGGCAACGAGCAGTACTTC. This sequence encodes CSVEEGTGGNEQYF.

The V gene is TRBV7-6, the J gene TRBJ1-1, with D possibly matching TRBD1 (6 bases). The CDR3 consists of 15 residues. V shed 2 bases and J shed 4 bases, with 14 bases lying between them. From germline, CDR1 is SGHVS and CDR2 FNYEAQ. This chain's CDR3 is CASSLRSQGPTEAFF. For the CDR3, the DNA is TGTGCCAGCAGCTTACGCTCACAGGGCCCCACTGAAGCTTTCTTT.